The 20 T cell receptor beta chains below were found in one sample sequenced in a study of blood T cell repertoires in COVID-19. The method was immunoSEQ multiplex PCR; TCRdb's version includes in-frame clones alone and lacks a portion of them. The sample carries some 290,000 clones, under 90% recorded once. Specimen: PBMCs or T cells enriched from blood (not recorded which). The receptor source for this set is a woman aged 25 to 39 who had recovered from COVID-19.

V and J are TRBV18 and TRBJ2-1; 8 bases align to TRBD2. Germline assignment: CDR1 KGHSH and CDR2 LQKENI. The CDR3 length is 13 residues. The trim removed 1 base at V and 9 bases at J, leaving 2 bases unmatched. In nucleotides, the CDR3 is TGTGCCAGCTCACCACAGGGGACTAGTGAGCAGTTCTTC. Protein: CASSPQGTSEQFF.

The rearrangement uses TRBV6-5 and TRBJ1-2; TRBD1 might be the D (5 bases). CDR3 length: 13 amino acids. The germline V gene has CDR1 MNHEY and CDR2 SVGAGI. The germline V and J ends were trimmed by 9 bases and 5 bases, with 16 bases remaining between them. Here the CDR3 DNA reads TGTGCCAGTTCGATGGACATCTATTATGGCTACACCTTC. Amino acids: CASSMDIYYGYTF.

This clone was seen a single time. In DNA, the CDR3 is TGCGCCAGCAGCTCAGCAGGCTACGAGCAGTACTTC. Protein sequence: CASSSAGYEQYF. The chain combines TRBV5-1 with TRBJ2-7; no clear D gene. The CDR3 covers 12 residues. Trimming shortened V by 3 bases and J by 3 bases, and 7 bases separated the two germline ends. In germline, CDR1 is SGHRS, CDR2 YFSETQ.

The gene calls are TRBV15 and TRBJ1-2; D ambiguous. The CDR3 spans 15 residues. CDR1 and CDR2 from the germline V gene are LNHNV and YYDKDF (reference sequence). Between the trimmed V and J ends, which lost 0 bases and 4 bases, there was a span of 12 bases. The CDR3 DNA reads TGTGCCACCAGCAGAGATGGAGGGTGGGCCTATGGCTACACCTTC. Protein product: CATSRDGGWAYGYTF.

The V and J genes are TRBV14 and TRBJ1-6, with 7 bases identical to TRBD1. This CDR3 contains 16 residues. The junction had 10 bases not matched to a gene; V was cut back by 2 bases and J by 9 bases. Germline assignment: CDR1 SGHDN and CDR2 FVKESK. CDR3 DNA: TGTGCCAGCAGCCAATTCGGGGCAGGGGGAGCTTCACCCCTCCACTTT. This codes for CASSQFGAGGASPLHF.

In DNA, the CDR3 is TGCAGTGCTAGTGCCTCTAGCGGGAGCATGGATACGCAGTATTTT. This codes for CSASASSGSMDTQYF. The chain links TRBV20-1 to TRBJ2-3; 10 nucleotides line up with TRBD2. CDR1 and CDR2 (germline): DFQATT, SNEGSKA (reference sequence). Trimming at V came to 3 bases and at J to 6 bases, leaving 9 bases not matched to a gene. The CDR3 is made up of 15 amino acids.

This chain links TRBV27 with TRBJ2-5; D may be TRBD1 (6 bases). Trimming shortened V by 1 base and J by 1 base, and 7 bases separated the two germline ends. Germline CDR1 MNHEY, CDR2 SMNVEV (reference sequence). The CDR3 totals 14 residues. CDR3 region: CASSLLGGQETQYF. The CDR3 bases are TGTGCCAGCAGTTTATTAGGGGGCCAAGAGACCCAGTACTTC.

The chain recombines TRBV7-2 with TRBJ2-1; possible D gene TRBD2, 6 bases. V dropped 1 base and J dropped 7 bases, with 14 bases sitting between them. CDR3 length equals 15 residues. Germline CDR1 is SGHTA and CDR2 is FQGNSA. This CDR3 reads CASSLVGERGNEQFF. The CDR3 DNA follows: TGTGCCAGCAGCTTAGTAGGAGAACGGGGGAATGAGCAGTTCTTC.

The rearrangement joins TRBV5-1 to TRBJ2-5; 7 nucleotides agree with TRBD2. V trimming: 1 base; J trimming: 5 bases; junction bases outside the gene matches: 8. The CDR3 runs to 15 residues. CDR1 is SGHRS, CDR2 YFSETQ, per germline. The CDR3 DNA follows: TGCGCCAGCAGCTTGATTTTGGGGGAGGGGGAGACCCAGTACTTC. Protein sequence: CASSLILGEGETQYF.

The chain uses TRBV5-8 and TRBJ2-3; 11 nucleotides line up with TRBD2. Unmatched junction bases numbered 4, after V lost 5 bases and J lost 5 bases. Germline lookup yields CDR1 SGHTS and CDR2 YDEGEE. This CDR3 spans 14 amino acids. The CDR3 here is CASSSTSGGDTQYF. CDR3 bases: TGTGCCAGCAGTTCAACTAGCGGGGGAGATACGCAGTATTTT.

CDR3 coding DNA: TGTGCCAGCATGTCGGGTGGGGGGACTAACACCGGGGAGCTGTTTTTT. It specifies CASMSGGGTNTGELFF. The chain joins TRBV3-1 (or the pseudogene TRBV3-2) to TRBJ2-2; possibly TRBD2 for D (6 bases). Between the trimmed V and J ends, which lost 7 bases and 2 bases, there was a span of 17 bases. CDR3 length: 16 amino acids. CDR1 is LGHDT, CDR2 YNNKEL, per germline (reference sequence).

This sequence joins TRBV6-4 and TRBJ2-1, with 9 nucleotides matching TRBD2. Germline assignment: CDR1 MRHNA and CDR2 SNTAGT. The ends lost 5 bases at V and 1 base at J; junction bases unmatched: 3. This CDR3 has 15 amino acids. As DNA, the CDR3 is TGTGCCAGCAGTTGGACTAGCGAGTCCTACAATGAGCAGTTCTTC. Protein: CASSWTSESYNEQFF.

The chain uses TRBV6-5 and TRBJ2-1, with 10 bases matching TRBD1. The junction had 3 bases not matched to a gene; V was cut back by 2 bases and J by 5 bases. From germline, CDR1 is MNHEY and CDR2 SVGAGI. The CDR3 spans 15 residues. CDR3 sequence (DNA): TGTGCCAGCAGTTACAGGGGACAGGGGAACAATGAGCAGTTCTTC. This sequence encodes CASSYRGQGNNEQFF.

The V and J genes are TRBV4-2 and TRBJ2-1; TRBD2 might be the D (6 bases). V was cut by 0 bases and J by 9 bases, with 18 bases left in between. The CDR3 spans 16 residues. Germline CDR1 LGHNA, CDR2 YNFKEQ. This CDR3 is CASSQDYPGDAREQFF. CDR3 DNA sequence: TGTGCCAGCAGCCAAGATTATCCGGGAGACGCGCGTGAGCAGTTCTTC.

The gene calls are TRBV5-1 and TRBJ2-1; D is possibly TRBD1 (7 bases). The CDR3 covers 13 residues. Germline-derived CDR1 and CDR2 are SGHRS and YFSETQ. V was cut by 0 bases and J by 10 bases, with 11 bases left in between. This CDR3 reads CASSLEGAGEQFF. The DNA of the CDR3 is TGCGCCAGCAGCTTGGAGGGGGCGGGAGAGCAGTTCTTC.

This chain connects TRBV7-2 to TRBJ2-1; 11 positions match TRBD2. Trimming took 0 bases from V and 1 from J; bases not matched to a gene: 5. Germline CDR1 is SGHTA and CDR2 is FQGNSA. The CDR3 sequence is 18 residues long. CDR3 region: CASSLAVSGRGSYNEQFF. The CDR3 DNA reads TGTGCCAGCAGCTTAGCGGTTAGCGGGAGGGGATCCTACAATGAGCAGTTCTTC.

This chain joins TRBV27 and TRBJ2-2, with no clear D. The CDR3 is 15 amino acids. Germline CDR1 reads MNHEY; CDR2 reads SMNVEV (reference sequence). V was cut by 5 bases and J by 5 bases, with 15 bases left in between. CDR3 DNA: TGTGCCAGCAGTCCCTCGAGCGCAACGACCGGGGAGCTGTTTTTT. Translated: CASSPSSATTGELFF.

CDR3 nucleotide sequence: TGCGCCAGCAGCTCCCACGACAGGGGAGGCACTGAAGCTTTCTTT. Its protein product is CASSSHDRGGTEAFF. V and J are TRBV5-1 and TRBJ1-1; 8 positions agree with TRBD1. J gave up 4 bases and V 3 bases, and 8 bases lay outside the gene matches. The CDR3 is 15 amino acids. Germline assignment: CDR1 SGHRS and CDR2 YFSETQ.

V is TRBV7-6 and J is TRBJ2-7; TRBD1 agrees at 7 bases. Germline CDR1 is SGHVS and CDR2 is FNYEAQ. The junction had 11 bases not matched to a gene; V was cut back by 0 bases and J by 3 bases. This CDR3 has 17 amino acids. CDR3 DNA: TGTGCCAGCAGCTTAGCGAGCCCTCAGACAGGGAACTACGAGCAGTACTTC. Translating it yields CASSLASPQTGNYEQYF. Drawing the rest from reference TRBV7-6 and TRBJ2-7, the complete variable domain is GAGVSQSPRYKVTKRGQDVALRCDPISGHVSLYWYRQALGQGPEFLTYFNYEAQQDKSGLPNDRFSAERPEGSISTLTIQRTEQRDSAMYRCASSLASPQTGNYEQYFGPGTRLTVT.

The V gene is TRBV4-3, the J gene TRBJ2-1; tentative D call: TRBD2 (5 bases). Per germline, CDR1 LGHNA and CDR2 YSLEER. The CDR3 loop spans 14 amino acids. The germline V and J ends were trimmed by 1 base and 4 bases, with 8 bases remaining between them. The CDR3, as DNA: TGCGCCAGCAGCCAAGTTTCGGGGTACAATGAGCAGTTCTTC. Translated: CASSQVSGYNEQFF.